These 20 T cell receptor beta chains originate from one sample sequenced in a study of shared clonotypes between healthy human individuals. The protocol was immunoSEQ multiplex PCR, while the TCRdb copy is restricted to in-frame clones and leaves out a portion. The table records about 990,000 clones, 70% to 80% of them present only once. Sequenced sample: memory CD4+ T cells from PBMCs. As to subset: CD45RA-negative fraction. These receptors were taken from a young man in good health. Some clones in this sample may be carry-over from other donors' samples.

This clone came up once. This CDR3 is CASSRGRSYEQYF. CDR3 DNA: TGTGCCAGCAGCAGGGGCCGCTCCTACGAGCAGTACTTC. The gene calls are TRBV28 and TRBJ2-7, with D maybe TRBD1 (6 bases). The CDR3 covers 13 residues. Per the germline V gene, CDR1 is MDHEN and CDR2 is SYDVKM. V gave up 6 bases and J gave up 0 bases, with 9 bases separating them. The full variable domain, completed using reference TRBV28 and TRBJ2-7, is DVKVTQSSRYLVKRTGEKVFLECVQDMDHENMFWYRQDPGLGLRLIYFSYDVKMKEKGDIPEGYSVSREKKERFSLILESASTNQTSMYLCASSRGRSYEQYFGPGTRLTVT.

The V gene is TRBV18, the J gene TRBJ2-5; D is possibly TRBD2 (7 bases). The V end was cut by 3 bases, the J end by 5 bases, with 10 bases between. The CDR3 spans 13 residues. Germline lookup yields CDR1 KGHSH and CDR2 LQKENI. CDR3 sequence reads: CASSPRGGETQYF. The CDR3 nucleotides are TGTGCCAGCTCACCCAGGGGAGGGGAGACCCAGTACTTC. Looking up the rest from reference TRBV18 and TRBJ2-5 gives the full variable domain: NAGVMQNPRHLVRRRGQEARLRCSPMKGHSHVYWYRQLPEEGLKFMVYLQKENIIDESGMPKERFSAEFPKEGPSILRIQQVVRGDSAAYFCASSPRGGETQYFGPGTRLLVL.

This chain links TRBV5-1 with TRBJ1-3; D is undetermined. Trimming left V 0 bases short and J 0 bases short, with 7 bases between. The CDR3 runs to 15 residues. Germline V CDR1 and CDR2: SGHRS, YFSETQ. The DNA of the CDR3 is TGCGCCAGCAGCTTGGGAGAGAGCTCTGGAAACACCATATATTTT. It translates to CASSLGESSGNTIYF.

The chain uses TRBV27 and TRBJ1-2; no reliable D call. The CDR3 consists of 12 residues. The V gene's germline CDR1 is MNHEY and CDR2 SMNVEV (reference sequence). V was clipped by 7 bases and J by 3 bases, with 9 bases between them. CDR3: CASTLVYYGYTF. The CDR3 nucleotides read TGTGCCAGCACGTTGGTCTACTATGGCTACACCTTC.

The chain links TRBV6-5 to TRBJ1-1; TRBD1 might be the D (6 bases). The V and J ends lost 2 bases and 2 bases respectively, with 9 bases between them. The CDR3 is made up of 14 amino acids. Germline CDR1 reads MNHEY; CDR2 reads SVGAGI. CDR3 residues: CASSYPGDNTEAFF. The CDR3, as DNA: TGTGCCAGCAGTTACCCAGGGGACAACACTGAAGCTTTCTTT.

The genes are TRBV2 and TRBJ1-1; D is uncertain. Germline assignment: CDR1 SNHLY and CDR2 FYNNEI. The V gene lost 5 bases and the J gene lost 3 bases, with 16 bases spanning the gap. The CDR3 spans 15 residues. Here the CDR3 reads CASSHHWTADTEAFF. DNA for the CDR3: TGTGCCAGCAGTCACCACTGGACCGCGGACACTGAAGCTTTCTTT.

This clone was seen a handful of times. This chain joins TRBV28 and TRBJ2-7; D not resolved. Germline V gene data show CDR1 as MDHEN and CDR2 as SYDVKM. Between the trimmed V and J ends, which lost 10 bases and 0 bases, there was a span of 16 bases. CDR3 length equals 14 residues. CDR3 coding DNA: TGTGCCACCCTAGGCACAGCGAGCTCCTACGAGCAGTACTTC. Translating it yields CATLGTASSYEQYF.

This chain links TRBV10-2 with TRBJ2-1; TRBD1 agrees at 10 bases. This CDR3 spans 19 amino acids. CDR1 and CDR2 from the germline V gene are WSHSY and SAAADI. V shed 6 bases and J 6 bases; nucleotides not matched to a gene: 20. The CDR3 DNA is TGCGCCAGCAGCTTCGGGACAGGGGTTTTCCCCACCGAGTCCAATGAGCAGTTCTTC. It specifies CASSFGTGVFPTESNEQFF.

This chain connects TRBV5-1 to TRBJ1-2, with D unclear. The germline CDR1 and CDR2 sequences are SGHRS and YFSETQ. Trimming left V 0 bases short and J 2 bases short, with 14 bases between. CDR3 length: 16 amino acids. The CDR3 DNA reads TGCGCCAGCAGCTTGGGGGTCGGCTATGTAAACTATGGCTACACCTTC. This translates into CASSLGVGYVNYGYTF.

The chain uses TRBV6-5 and TRBJ2-7; 10 bases are shared with TRBD2. This CDR3 region has 15 residues. Germline V gene sequence: CDR1 MNHEY, CDR2 SVGAGI. The V and J ends lost 3 bases and 6 bases, in that order; junction bases with no gene match: 8. DNA for the CDR3: TGTGCCAGCAGTTATCCTAGCGGGAGCCTAGGCGAGCAGTACTTC. It encodes CASSYPSGSLGEQYF.

The chain is built from TRBV27 and TRBJ2-6; D perhaps matches TRBD1 (6 bases). The CDR3 contains 17 residues. The V gene lost 2 bases and the J gene lost 0 bases, with 11 bases spanning the gap. Germline-derived CDR1 and CDR2 are MNHEY and SMNVEV (reference sequence). CDR3 protein: CASSLGLGGSGANVLTF. CDR3 bases: TGTGCCAGCAGTTTAGGCTTAGGGGGCTCTGGGGCCAACGTCCTGACTTTC.

The chain has TRBV27 and TRBJ2-2; D is unresolved. Trimming shortened V by 6 bases and J by 5 bases, and 16 bases separated the two germline ends. CDR1 and CDR2 (germline): MNHEY, SMNVEV (reference sequence). The CDR3 is made up of 15 amino acids. This CDR3 reads CASSQRDGRTGELFF. The CDR3 bases are TGTGCCAGCAGCCAGCGAGACGGTAGAACCGGGGAGCTGTTTTTT.

This clone turned up a few times. The chain has TRBV5-1 and TRBJ2-2; 7 bases line up with TRBD2. The CDR3 spans 15 residues. Germline V CDR1 and CDR2: SGHRS, YFSETQ. Unmatched junction bases numbered 3, after V lost 0 bases and J lost 4 bases. The CDR3 sequence is CASSLASGTTGELFF. In nucleotides, the CDR3 is TGCGCCAGCAGCTTGGCCAGCGGGACCACCGGGGAGCTGTTTTTT.

This chain connects TRBV29-1 to TRBJ2-5; maybe TRBD1 (6 bases). This CDR3 has 13 residues. Germline CDR1 and CDR2: SQVTM and ANQGSEA. V dropped 5 bases and J dropped 5 bases, with 15 bases sitting between them. The CDR3 nucleotides are TGCAGCGTTCCATCCAGGGGAAGGGAGACCCAGTACTTC. Its translation is CSVPSRGRETQYF.

This clone appeared a few times. The chain employs TRBV5-8 and TRBJ2-1, with 8 bases fitting TRBD2. Trimming at V came to 4 bases and at J to 3 bases, leaving 12 bases not matched to a gene. The germline V gene has CDR1 SGHTS and CDR2 YDEGEE. The CDR3 runs to 17 residues. CDR3 loop: CASSPTGGTAGYNEQFF. CDR3 in DNA: TGTGCCAGCAGCCCCACGGGGGGGACCGCCGGCTACAATGAGCAGTTCTTC.

This rearrangement joins TRBV19 to TRBJ2-5; TRBD2 matches at 11 bases. The CDR3 runs 15 residues. The J segment lost 5 bases and the V segment lost 7 bases, leaving 9 bases of the junction unmatched. Germline loops: CDR1 LNHDA, CDR2 SQIVND (reference sequence). The CDR3 DNA reads as TGTGCCAGTACCCCCCAGGGACTAGCGGTGGAGACCCAGTACTTC. The encoded protein is CASTPQGLAVETQYF.

The chain combines TRBV4-1 with TRBJ2-1; D is unclear. Germline V CDR1 and CDR2: MGHRA, YSYEKL. The V end lost 4 bases, the J end lost 4 bases, and 23 bases lay between the germline ends. CDR3 length equals 18 residues. The CDR3 DNA reads as TGCGCCAGCAGCCTGAACTCGTCGCCTAGTGGGCTTTACAATGAGCAGTTCTTC. Its translation is CASSLNSSPSGLYNEQFF.

The table lists this clone with a count of one. This specimen includes other DNA sequences encoding the same CDR3. The genes are TRBV29-1 and TRBJ1-1; 9 nucleotides align to TRBD1. The germline V gene has CDR1 SQVTM and CDR2 ANQGSEA. CDR3 size: 12 residues. Unmatched junction bases numbered 4, after V lost 6 bases and J lost 5 bases. This chain's CDR3 is CSVGQGRTEAFF. The CDR3 DNA is TGCAGCGTGGGACAGGGAAGGACTGAAGCTTTCTTT.

This clone was observed a few times. The rearrangement links TRBV30 to TRBJ1-5; a possible D gene is TRBD1 (6 bases). The CDR3 loop spans 14 amino acids. Germline loops: CDR1 GTSNPN, CDR2 SVGIG (reference sequence). V lost 1 base, J lost 4 bases, and 11 bases lay in between. CDR3 residues: CAWSAGQRNQPQHF. The CDR3 bases are TGTGCCTGGAGTGCAGGACAGCGAAATCAGCCCCAGCATTTT.

The J gene is TRBJ1-1, the V gene TRBV18; D is possibly TRBD1 (6 bases). Germline-derived CDR1 and CDR2 are KGHSH and LQKENI. The CDR3 covers 14 residues. Trimming stripped 7 bases from V and 6 bases from J, with 18 bases between. CDR3 protein: CASLTRGGSAEAFF. The CDR3 region has the DNA TGTGCCAGCTTAACGAGGGGGGGAAGCGCTGAAGCTTTCTTT.